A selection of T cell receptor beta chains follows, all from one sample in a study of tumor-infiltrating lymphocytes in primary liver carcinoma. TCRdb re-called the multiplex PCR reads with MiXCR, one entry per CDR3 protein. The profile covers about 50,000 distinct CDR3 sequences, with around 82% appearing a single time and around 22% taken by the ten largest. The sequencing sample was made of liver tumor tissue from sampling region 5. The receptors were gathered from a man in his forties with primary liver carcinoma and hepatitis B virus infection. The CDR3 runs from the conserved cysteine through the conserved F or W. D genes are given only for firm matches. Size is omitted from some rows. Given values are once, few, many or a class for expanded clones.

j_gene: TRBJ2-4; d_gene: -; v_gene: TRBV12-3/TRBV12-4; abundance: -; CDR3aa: CAISPGDRARAKNIQYF; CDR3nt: TGTGCCATCAGCCCAGGGGATAGAGCCCGGGCCAAAAACATTCAGTACTTC
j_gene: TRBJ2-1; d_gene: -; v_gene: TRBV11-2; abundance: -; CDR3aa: CASTLWVVSYGQFF; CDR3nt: TGTGCCAGCACCCTATGGGTAGTGAGCTATGGGCAGTTCTTC
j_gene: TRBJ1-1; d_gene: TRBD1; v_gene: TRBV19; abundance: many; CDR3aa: CASRTRGQGDLNTEAFF; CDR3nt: TGTGCCAGTCGCACCCGGGGACAGGGGGATCTGAACACTGAAGCTTTCTTT
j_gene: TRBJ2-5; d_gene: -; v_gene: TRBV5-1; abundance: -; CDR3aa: CASSPDSESQETQHF; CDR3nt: TGCGCCAGCAGTCCGGATAGCGAGAGTCAAGAGACCCAGCACTTC
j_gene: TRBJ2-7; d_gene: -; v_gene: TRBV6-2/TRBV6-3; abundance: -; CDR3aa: CASCYEVPYERYF; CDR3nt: TGTGCTAGCTGTTACGAGGTACCCTACGAGCGGTACTTC
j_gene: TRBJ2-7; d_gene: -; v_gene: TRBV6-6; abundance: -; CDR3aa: CASSHSPGRNSCKQYF; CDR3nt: TGTGCCAGCAGTCATTCTCCGGGACGCAACTCCTGCAAGCAGTACTTC
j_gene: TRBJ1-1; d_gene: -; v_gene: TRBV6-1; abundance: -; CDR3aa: CACMGWNTEASF; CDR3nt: TGTGCCTGCATGGGGTGGAACACTGAAGCTTCCTTT
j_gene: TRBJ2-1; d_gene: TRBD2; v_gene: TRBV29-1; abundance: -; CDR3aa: CSVGLAGFYNEQFF; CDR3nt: TGCAGCGTTGGACTAGCAGGGTTCTACAATGAGCAGTTCTTC
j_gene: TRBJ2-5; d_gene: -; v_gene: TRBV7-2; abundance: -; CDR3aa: CASSLVRSLQEIQYF; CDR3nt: TGTGCCAGCAGCTTAGTACGCAGCCTCCAAGAGATCCAGTACTTC
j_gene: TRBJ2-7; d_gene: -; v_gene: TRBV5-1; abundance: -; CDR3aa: CASSSRADLSEQYF; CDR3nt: TGCGCCAGCAGCTCCCGGGCCGACCTCTCCGAGCAGTACTTC
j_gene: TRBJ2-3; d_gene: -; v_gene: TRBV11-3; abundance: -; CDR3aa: CASSFSGRWTDTQYF; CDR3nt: TGTGCCAGCAGCTTTAGTGGGAGGTGGACAGATACACAGTATTTT
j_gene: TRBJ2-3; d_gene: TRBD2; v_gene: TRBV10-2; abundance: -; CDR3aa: CATSELQGLASTGTRYF; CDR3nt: TGCGCCACCAGTGAGTTACAGGGACTAGCTAGCACAGGTACGCGGTATTTT
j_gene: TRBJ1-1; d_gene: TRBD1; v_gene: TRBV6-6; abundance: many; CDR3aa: CASSYPTGGMGEAFF; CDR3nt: TGTGCCAGCAGTTATCCAACAGGGGGTATGGGTGAAGCTTTCTTT
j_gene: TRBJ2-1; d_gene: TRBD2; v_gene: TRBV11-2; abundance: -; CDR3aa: CASSLAMGGRFYNEQFF; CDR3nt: TGTGCCAGCAGCTTAGCTATGGGCGGGAGGTTTTACAATGAGCAGTTCTTC
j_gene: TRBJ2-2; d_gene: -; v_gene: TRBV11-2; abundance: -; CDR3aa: CASSLVSQNGELFF; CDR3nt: TGTGCCAGCAGCTTAGTGAGTCAGAACGGGGAGCTGTTTTTT
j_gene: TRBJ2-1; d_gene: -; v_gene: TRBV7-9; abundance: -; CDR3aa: CGGSDSLSENNEQFF; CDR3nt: TGTGGCGGCAGCGACAGTTTATCCGAAAACAATGAGCAGTTCTTC
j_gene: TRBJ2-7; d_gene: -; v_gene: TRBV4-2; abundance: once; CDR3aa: CASSQDKGSGYKHYF; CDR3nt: TGTGCCAGCAGTCAAGATAAGGGGAGCGGCTACAAGCATTACTTC
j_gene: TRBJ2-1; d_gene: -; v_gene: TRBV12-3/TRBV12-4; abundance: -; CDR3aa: CASMTSRGYNERFF; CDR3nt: TGTGCCAGTATGACTAGCAGGGGATACAATGAGCGGTTCTTC
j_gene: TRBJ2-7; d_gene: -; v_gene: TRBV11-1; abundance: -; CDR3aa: CASRGNQSYEEYF; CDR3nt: TGTGCCAGCAGGGGGAACCAATCCTACGAGGAGTACTTC
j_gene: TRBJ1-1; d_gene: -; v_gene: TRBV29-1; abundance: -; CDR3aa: CSGEQEGYRNTEAFF; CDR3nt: TGCAGCGGGGAACAGGAAGGCTATCGGAACACTGAAGCTTTCTTT
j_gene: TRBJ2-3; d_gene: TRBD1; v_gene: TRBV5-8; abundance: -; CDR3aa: CATSLGTVADTQYF; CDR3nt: TGTGCCACCAGCTTGGGGACAGTGGCGGATACGCAGTATTTC
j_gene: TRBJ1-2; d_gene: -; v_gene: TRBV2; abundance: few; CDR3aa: CASGGGSYTF; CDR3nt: TGTGCCAGCGGTGGGGGTTCATACACCTTC
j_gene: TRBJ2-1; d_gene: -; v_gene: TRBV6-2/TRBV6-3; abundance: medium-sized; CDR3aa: CASRESGTAYNEQFF; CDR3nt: TGTGCCAGCAGGGAGTCCGGGACTGCCTACAATGAGCAGTTCTTC
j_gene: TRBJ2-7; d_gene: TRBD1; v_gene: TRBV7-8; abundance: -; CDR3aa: CDNSSYDRGPYEQYF; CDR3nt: TGTGACAACAGCTCTTATGACAGGGGGCCCTATGAGCAGTACTTC
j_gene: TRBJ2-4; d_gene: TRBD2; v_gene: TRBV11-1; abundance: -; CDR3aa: CASSFPGASGTKNTQCF; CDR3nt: TGTGCCAGCAGCTTTCCCGGAGCTAGCGGGACCAAAAACACTCAGTGCTTC
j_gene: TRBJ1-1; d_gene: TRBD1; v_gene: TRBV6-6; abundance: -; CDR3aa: CASSYSGGEYTEASF; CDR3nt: TGTGCCAGCAGTTACTCAGGGGGCGAGTACACTGAAGCTTCCTTT
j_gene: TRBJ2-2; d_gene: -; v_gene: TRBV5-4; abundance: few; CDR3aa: CASSPGQANIGELFF; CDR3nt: TGTGCCAGCAGCCCGGGGCAAGCGAACATCGGGGAGCTGTTTTTT
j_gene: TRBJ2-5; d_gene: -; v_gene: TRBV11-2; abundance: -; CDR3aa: CAISSGRGSQETHYF; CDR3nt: TGTGCCATCAGCTCGGGACGGGGATCCCAAGAGACCCACTACTTC
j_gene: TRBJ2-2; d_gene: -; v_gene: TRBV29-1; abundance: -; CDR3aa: CIVEDPRTGDLFF; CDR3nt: TGCATCGTTGAGGACCCGCGAACCGGGGACCTGTTTTTT
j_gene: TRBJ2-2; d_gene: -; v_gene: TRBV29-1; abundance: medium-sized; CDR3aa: CSVLREDTGELFF; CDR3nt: TGCAGCGTTCTCAGGGAGGACACCGGGGAGCTGTTTTTT
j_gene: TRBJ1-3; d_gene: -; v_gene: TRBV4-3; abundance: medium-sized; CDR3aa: CASSQEGYRNTIYF; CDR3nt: TGCGCCAGCAGCCAAGAGGGGTATAGAAACACCATATATTTT
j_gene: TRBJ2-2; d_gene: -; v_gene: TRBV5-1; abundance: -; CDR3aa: CASSGGLLPTPGEQCF; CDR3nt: TGCGCCAGCAGCGGGGGACTTCTCCCCACCCCCGGGGAGCAGTGTTTT
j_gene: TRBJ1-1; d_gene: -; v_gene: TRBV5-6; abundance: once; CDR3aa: CVSSARQVRTEAFF; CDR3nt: TGTGTCAGCAGCGCACGACAGGTGCGGACTGAAGCTTTCTTT
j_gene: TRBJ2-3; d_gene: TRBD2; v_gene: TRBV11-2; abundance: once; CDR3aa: CASSLKLAGSTDTQYF; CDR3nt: TGTGCAAGCAGCTTAAAACTAGCGGGGAGTACAGATACGCAGTATTTT
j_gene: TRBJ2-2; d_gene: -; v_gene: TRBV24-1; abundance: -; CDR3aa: CATTLNHECSTGELFF; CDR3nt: TGTGCCACCACTCTGAACCACGAGTGCAGCACCGGGGAGCTGTTTTTT
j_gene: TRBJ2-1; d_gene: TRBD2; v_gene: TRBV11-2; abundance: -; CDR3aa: CAGSTSGLYNEQFF; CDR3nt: TGTGCCGGCAGCACTAGCGGGTTATACAATGAGCAGTTCTTC
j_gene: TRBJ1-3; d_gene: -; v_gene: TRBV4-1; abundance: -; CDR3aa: CAINQDMSSSGNTIYF; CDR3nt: TGCGCCATCAACCAAGATATGAGTTCCTCTGGAAACACCATATATTTT
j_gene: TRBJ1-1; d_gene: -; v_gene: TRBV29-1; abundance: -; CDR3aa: CGVETGMNSEAFF; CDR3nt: TGCGGCGTTGAAACAGGCATGAACTCTGAAGCTTTCTTT
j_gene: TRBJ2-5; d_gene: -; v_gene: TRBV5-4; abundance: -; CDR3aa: CVSSLNRDGQETQYF; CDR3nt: TGTGTCAGCAGCTTGAACAGGGACGGCCAAGAAACCCAGTACTTC
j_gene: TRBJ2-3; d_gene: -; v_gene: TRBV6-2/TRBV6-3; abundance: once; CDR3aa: CANISPRDSEAQYF; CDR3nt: TGTGCCAACATTTCGCCCCGGGACTCCGAAGCGCAGTATTTT
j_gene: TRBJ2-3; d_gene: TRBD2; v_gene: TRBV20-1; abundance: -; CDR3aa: CSARDPTSGRADTQYF; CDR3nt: TGCAGTGCTAGAGATCCGACTAGCGGGAGGGCAGATACGCAGTATTTT
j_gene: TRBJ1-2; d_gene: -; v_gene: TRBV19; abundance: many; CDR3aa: CASIPQRGAVYGYTF; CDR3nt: TGTGCCAGTATCCCCCAACGGGGGGCTGTCTATGGCTACACCTTC
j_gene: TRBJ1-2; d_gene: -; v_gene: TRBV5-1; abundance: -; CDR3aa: CAGNLDRVGGGYTF; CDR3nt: TGCGCCGGCAACTTGGATAGGGTGGGCGGCGGCTACACCTTC
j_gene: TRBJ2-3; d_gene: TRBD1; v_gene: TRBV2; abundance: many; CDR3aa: CASSDPGQAGDTQYF; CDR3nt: TGTGCCAGCAGCGACCCGGGACAGGCCGGAGATACGCAGTATTTT
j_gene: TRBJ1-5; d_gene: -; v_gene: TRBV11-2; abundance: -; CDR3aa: CASSLVGVTGSNQLQHF; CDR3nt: TGTGCCAGCAGCTTAGTAGGGGTAACAGGGAGTAATCAACTCCAGCATTTT
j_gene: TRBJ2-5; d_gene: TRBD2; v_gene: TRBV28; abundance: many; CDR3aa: CASSSTSGFETQYF; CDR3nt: TGTGCCAGCAGCTCGACTAGCGGGTTTGAGACCCAGTACTTC
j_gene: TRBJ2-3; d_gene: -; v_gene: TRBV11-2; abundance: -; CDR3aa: CASSGETGRVGDTQYF; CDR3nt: TGTGCCAGCAGCGGGGAAACAGGGAGGGTCGGGGATACGCAGTATTTT
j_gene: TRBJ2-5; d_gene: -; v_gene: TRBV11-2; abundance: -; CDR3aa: CISSPVRLVPETQYF; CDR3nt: TGTATCAGCAGTCCCGTCAGGCTAGTCCCAGAGACCCAGTACTTC
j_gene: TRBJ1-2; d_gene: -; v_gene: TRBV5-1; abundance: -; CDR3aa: CASSLAGGGDYGYSF; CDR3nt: TGCGCCAGCAGCTTGGCCGGAGGTGGGGACTATGGCTACAGCTTC
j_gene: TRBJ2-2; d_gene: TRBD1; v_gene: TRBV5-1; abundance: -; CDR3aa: CTSRPDRATGGELFF; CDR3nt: TGCACCAGCAGGCCCGACAGGGCAACTGGCGGGGAGCTGTTTTTT